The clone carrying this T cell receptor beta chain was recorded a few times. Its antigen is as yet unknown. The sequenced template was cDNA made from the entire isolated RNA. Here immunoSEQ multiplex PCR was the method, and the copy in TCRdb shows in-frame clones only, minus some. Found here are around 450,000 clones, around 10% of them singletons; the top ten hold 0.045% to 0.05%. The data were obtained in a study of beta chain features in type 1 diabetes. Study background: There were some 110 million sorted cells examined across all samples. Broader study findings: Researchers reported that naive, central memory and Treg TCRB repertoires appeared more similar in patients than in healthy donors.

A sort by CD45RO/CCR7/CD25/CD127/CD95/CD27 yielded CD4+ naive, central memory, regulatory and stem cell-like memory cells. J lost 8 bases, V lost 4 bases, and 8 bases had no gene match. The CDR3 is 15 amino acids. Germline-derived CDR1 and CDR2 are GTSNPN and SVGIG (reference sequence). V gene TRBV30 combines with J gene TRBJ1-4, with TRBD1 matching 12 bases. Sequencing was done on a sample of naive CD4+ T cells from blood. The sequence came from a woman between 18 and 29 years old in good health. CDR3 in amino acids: CAWTRPGTGGEKLFF. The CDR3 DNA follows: TGTGCCTGGACCCGCCCCGGGACAGGGGGCGAAAAACTGTTTTTT.